A selection of T cell receptor beta chains follows, all from one sample in a study of post-analysis software for immune sequencing data. TCRdb reanalysed the PCR reads using MiXCR and keeps one entry per CDR3 protein. The profile shows around 400,000 distinct CDR3 sequences, approximately 37% of them singletons. Sequencing used blood. These receptors were collected from a girl between 2 and 10 years old with multiple sclerosis. The CDR3 runs from the conserved cysteine through the conserved F or W. D genes are given only for firm matches. Not all rows give a size; the values are once, few, many and, for expanded clones, a class.

J gene,clone size,V gene,D gene,CDR3 protein,CDR3 DNA
TRBJ2-3,few,TRBV29-1,TRBD2,CSVDREGQGADTQYF,TGCAGCGTTGACCGGGAGGGCCAAGGAGCAGATACGCAGTATTTT
TRBJ2-7,few,TRBV28,.,CASIGPYF,TGTGCCAGCATTGGGCCGTACTTC
TRBJ1-1,few,TRBV6-5,.,CASSYLDRRNTEAFF,TGTGCCAGCAGTTACTTAGACAGGAGGAACACTGAAGCTTTCTTT
TRBJ2-1,.,TRBV5-1,.,CASSSSYRASSYNEQFF,TGCGCCAGCAGCTCATCTTACAGGGCCAGCTCCTACAATGAGCAGTTCTTC
TRBJ2-1,few,TRBV27,.,CASSLTYPSYNEQFF,TGTGCCAGCAGTTTAACCTACCCTTCCTACAATGAGCAGTTCTTC
TRBJ2-3,.,TRBV20-1,TRBD2,CSARNRAGGSDTQYF,TGCAGTGCTAGGAATCGTGCGGGAGGGTCGGATACGCAGTATTTT
TRBJ2-7,few,TRBV7-2,.,CASSLGVHSYEQYF,TGTGCCAGCAGCTTAGGTGTACACTCCTACGAGCAGTACTTC
TRBJ2-1,few,TRBV6-2/TRBV6-3,TRBD2,CASSSVRGSSNEQFF,TGTGCCAGCAGTTCGGTGCGGGGGTCGAGTAATGAGCAGTTCTTC
TRBJ1-2,.,TRBV9,.,CASSPGPIERANYGYTF,TGTGCCAGCAGCCCTGGGCCAATTGAACGAGCTAACTATGGCTACACCTTC
TRBJ1-1,.,TRBV25-1,.,CASSAGLPYTEAFF,TGTGCCAGCAGTGCGGGACTTCCTTACACTGAAGCTTTCTTT
TRBJ1-1,few,TRBV12-3/TRBV12-4,.,CASSRENTEAFF,TGTGCCAGCAGTCGGGAGAACACTGAAGCTTTCTTT
TRBJ2-7,few,TRBV5-1,.,CASSPLRTAYEQYF,TGCGCCAGCAGCCCCCTAAGGACAGCCTACGAGCAGTACTTC
TRBJ1-1,.,TRBV3-1,.,CASSQGMRTGNTEAFF,TGTGCCAGCAGCCAAGGGATGCGCACAGGGAACACTGAAGCTTTCTTT
TRBJ1-2,few,TRBV20-1,.,CSARDTSNYGYTF,TGCAGTGCGAGGGACACATCTAACTATGGCTACACCTTC
TRBJ2-5,.,TRBV24-1,.,CATSDPTQAGETQYF,TGTGCCACCAGTGATCCCACCCAGGCGGGGGAGACCCAGTACTTC
TRBJ2-3,few,TRBV7-2,.,CASRLSPSTDTQYF,TGTGCCAGCAGGTTGAGTCCTAGCACAGATACGCAGTATTTT
TRBJ2-7,.,TRBV28,.,CASSAGMGRGEQYF,TGTGCCAGCTCGGCGGGAATGGGGCGGGGAGAGCAGTACTTC
TRBJ1-1,.,TRBV11-2,TRBD1,CASSLSGGRMNTEAFF,TGTGCCAGCAGCTTATCAGGGGGACGTATGAACACTGAAGCTTTCTTT
TRBJ1-1,few,TRBV29-1,.,CSVIPWQEMNTEAFF,TGCAGCGTTATTCCTTGGCAGGAGATGAACACTGAAGCTTTCTTT
TRBJ2-3,few,TRBV18,.,CASSPVRTDTQYF,TGTGCCAGCTCACCAGTCCGCACAGATACGCAGTATTTT
TRBJ2-1,few,TRBV25-1,.,CASSAGSVEQFF,TGTGCCAGCAGTGCGGGTTCAGTCGAGCAGTTCTTC
TRBJ2-5,few,TRBV4-1,.,CASSPSGTTQETQYF,TGCGCCAGCAGCCCTTCCGGGACAACTCAAGAGACCCAGTACTTC
TRBJ2-3,.,TRBV2,.,CASRASGTDTQYF,TGTGCCAGCAGGGCCTCTGGCACAGATACGCAGTATTTT
TRBJ2-5,.,TRBV4-1,.,CASSQEGPSVETQYF,TGCGCCAGCAGCCAAGAGGGACCTAGCGTAGAGACCCAGTACTTC
TRBJ2-1,.,TRBV24-1,TRBD2,CATRMGTSGRNNEQFF,TGTGCCACCAGGATGGGGACTAGCGGGAGGAACAATGAGCAGTTCTTC
TRBJ2-5,many,TRBV7-9,TRBD2,CASSPGLAVQETQYF,TGTGCCAGCAGCCCGGGACTAGCGGTCCAAGAGACCCAGTACTTC
TRBJ2-7,.,TRBV29-1,TRBD1,CSVETSGTGEAYEQYF,TGCAGCGTTGAAACGTCCGGGACAGGGGAAGCCTACGAGCAGTACTTC
TRBJ2-3,few,TRBV7-2,.,CASSLMGSPPDTQYF,TGTGCCAGCAGCTTAATGGGGTCCCCCCCAGATACGCAGTATTTT
TRBJ1-1,few,TRBV6-6,.,CASSYSNSGQKNTEAFF,TGTGCCAGCAGTTACTCTAATTCTGGCCAGAAGAACACTGAAGCTTTCTTT
TRBJ2-5,.,TRBV12-3/TRBV12-4,TRBD1,CASSPETGEQETQYF,TGTGCCAGCAGTCCCGAGACAGGGGAGCAAGAGACCCAGTACTTC
TRBJ2-1,.,TRBV7-3,.,CASSYRGPSGYYNEQFF,TGTGCCAGCAGCTACAGGGGTCCTAGCGGGTACTACAATGAGCAGTTCTTC
TRBJ1-2,.,TRBV6-5,.,CASSYSQGGVYGYTF,TGTGCCAGCAGTTATAGCCAGGGTGGGGTATATGGCTACACCTTC
TRBJ1-6,.,TRBV3-1,.,CASSQVWQANSPLHF,TGTGCCAGCAGCCAAGTGTGGCAGGCTAATTCACCCCTCCACTTT
TRBJ1-4,.,TRBV10-3,TRBD1,CAVSGGTGNPTNEKLFF,TGTGCCGTCAGTGGAGGGACAGGGAATCCAACTAATGAAAAACTGTTTTTT
TRBJ1-2,few,TRBV5-1,TRBD1,CASSLGGGEAYYGYTF,TGCGCCAGCAGCTTGGGAGGGGGCGAAGCTTACTATGGCTACACCTTC
TRBJ2-4,.,TRBV7-8,TRBD1,CASSPWDRDIQYF,TGTGCCAGCAGCCCATGGGACAGAGACATTCAGTACTTC
TRBJ1-4,few,TRBV7-2,.,CASSIISDEKLFF,TGTGCCAGCAGCATTATTAGCGATGAAAAACTGTTTTTT
TRBJ2-7,.,TRBV10-3,.,CAISERGFAEQYF,TGTGCCATCAGTGAGAGGGGTTTTGCCGAGCAGTACTTC
TRBJ1-5,.,TRBV3-1,.,CASSQDNGYQPQHF,TGTGCCAGCAGCCAAGATAACGGGTACCAGCCCCAGCATTTT
TRBJ1-2,once,TRBV28,.,CASSSPDGDGGYTF,TGTGCCAGCAGCTCCCCCGACGGGGATGGTGGCTACACCTTC
TRBJ2-1,.,TRBV14,TRBD1,CASSPLQGAREQFF,TGTGCCAGCTCACCATTACAGGGGGCGCGGGAGCAGTTCTTC
TRBJ2-3,.,TRBV7-2,.,CASSSWDGDTQYF,TGTGCCAGCAGTAGCTGGGACGGCGATACGCAGTATTTT
TRBJ1-2,few,TRBV28,.,CASRHRLSNYGYTF,TGTGCCAGCAGGCACAGGCTTTCTAACTATGGCTACACCTTC
TRBJ2-7,.,TRBV28,TRBD2,CASSLVGLAGLYEQYF,TGTGCCAGCAGTCTAGTCGGCCTAGCGGGCCTCTACGAGCAGTACTTC
TRBJ2-5,few,TRBV3-1,.,CASSQGRHYTSSETQYF,TGTGCCAGCAGCCAAGGGCGACACTACACCTCCTCAGAGACCCAGTACTTC
TRBJ2-5,.,TRBV7-2,TRBD1,CASSMDRDRETQYF,TGTGCCAGCAGCATGGACAGGGATAGGGAGACCCAGTACTTC
TRBJ1-5,.,TRBV27,.,CASSLWLTPNQPQHF,TGTGCCAGCAGTTTATGGCTAACGCCAAATCAGCCCCAGCATTTT
TRBJ1-6,.,TRBV5-5,.,CASSLEQTSSYNSPLHF,TGTGCCAGCAGCTTGGAGCAGACAAGCTCCTATAATTCACCCCTCCACTTT
TRBJ1-2,few,TRBV29-1,.,CSVSMVLIEYGYTF,TGCAGCGTTTCTATGGTATTGATTGAGTATGGCTACACCTTC
TRBJ2-4,.,TRBV28,.,CASSGLGVSKNIQYF,TGTGCCAGCAGCGGGTTAGGGGTTTCCAAAAACATTCAGTACTTC
TRBJ2-3,.,TRBV5-1,TRBD2,CASSLRGGADTQYF,TGCGCCAGCAGCTTGCGGGGGGGCGCAGATACGCAGTATTTT
TRBJ2-3,few,TRBV7-9,.,CASSPPATADTQYF,TGTGCCAGCAGCCCTCCGGCGACAGCAGATACGCAGTATTTT